In this sample, the clone carrying this T cell receptor beta chain turned up once. The source of the sample is a study of blood T cell repertoires in COVID-19. Assay: immunoSEQ multiplex PCR; the TCRdb copy retains only in-frame clones and omits some. The sample carries some 100,000 clones, roughly 80% recorded once. From germline, CDR1 is SGHRS and CDR2 YFSETQ. The V end lost 5 bases, the J end lost 4 bases, and 11 bases lay between the germline ends. CDR3 length: 13 residues. Specimen: peripheral blood. The receptor comes from an elderly man with active or convalescent COVID-19. The chain combines TRBV5-1 with TRBJ2-3, with D hard to call. CDR3 loop: CASRMYVADTQYF. In DNA, the CDR3 is TGCGCCAGCAGAATGTATGTAGCAGATACGCAGTATTTT.